This T cell receptor (beta chain) was recorded in a study of siplizumab effects on memory and regulatory T cells. Study-wide results and caveats: Greater diversity than memory cells seemed evident in naive T cells, which also appeared to be major alloresponse contributors.

This CDR3 has 14 amino acids. Trimming removed 6 bases from V and 6 bases from J, with 14 bases in between. Germline CDR1 reads SEHNR; CDR2 reads FQNEAQ (reference sequence). In the case of this clone: The target antigen is unknown.

Clones were sequenced by immunoSEQ multiplex PCR, and TCRdb holds only the in-frame ones, with some missing. Seen here are roughly 92,000 clones, around 94% observed once, and the top ten hold around 1.5%. The source of this sequence is a human donor in good health. The chain combines TRBV7-9 with TRBJ2-2; D could derive from TRBD1 or TRBD2 (6 bases each). Sequencing was carried out using non-Treg CD4+ T cells sorted from blood. This CDR3 reads CASRASRGAGELFF. CDR3 DNA sequence: TGTGCCAGCAGGGCTTCGAGGGGGGCCGGGGAGCTGTTTTTT.